These 6 T cell receptor beta chains were all obtained from the same sample, sequenced in a study of blood T cells in healthy people across ages. A sample-barcoded 5' primer and a J-beta primer mix were used in a second PCR of about 7 to 12 cycles. TCRdb itself ran the 5' RACE reads through MiXCR, one entry per CDR3 protein. The sample contains about 1.1 million distinct CDR3 sequences, 35% to 45% of which appear only once. The sample comprised blood. The receptors stem from a man aged 18 to 35 in good health.

The chain recombines TRBV20-1 with TRBJ2-5; tentative D call: TRBD2 (5 bases). Between the trimmed V and J ends, which lost 5 bases and 11 bases, there was a span of 27 bases. Germline V CDR1 and CDR2: DFQATT, SNEGSKA (reference sequence). CDR3 size: 15 residues. CDR3 nucleotide sequence: TGCAGTGCTCCTGACTATCCCTTCTCCTACAATGAGCAGTACTTC. Translated: CSAPDYPFSYNEQYF.

V usage is TRBV6-2 or TRBV6-3 and J usage is TRBJ2-7, with D tentatively TRBD2 (6 bases). The germline V and J ends were trimmed by 0 bases and 0 bases, with 12 bases remaining between them. This CDR3 spans 16 amino acids. From germline, CDR1 is MNHEY and CDR2 SVGEGT. In nucleotides, the CDR3 is TGTGCCAGCAGTTACTCGATAGCGGTAAGCTCCTACGAGCAGTACTTC. This translates into CASSYSIAVSSYEQYF.

V is TRBV14 and J is TRBJ2-1, with D tentatively TRBD1 or TRBD2 (6 bases each). Germline V gene data show CDR1 as SGHDN and CDR2 as FVKESK. V lost 1 base to trimming and J lost 13 bases, with 11 bases between them. The CDR3 length is 12 residues. CDR3 bases: TGTGCCAGCAGCCAAGTTTTGGGGGGCCAGTTCTTC. Residues: CASSQVLGGQFF.

The chain recombines TRBV7-9 with TRBJ1-1; TRBD1 matches at 8 bases. Germline V lookup: CDR1 SEHNR, CDR2 FQNEAQ (reference sequence). CDR3 length equals 15 residues. V was pared by 5 bases and J by 4 bases, with 9 bases of the junction left unmatched. The CDR3 region is CASSHTGTGFTEAFF. CDR3 bases: TGTGCCAGCAGCCATACCGGGACAGGCTTCACTGAAGCTTTCTTT.

The rearrangement joins TRBV28 to TRBJ2-5; D uncertain. Trimming cost V 5 bases and J 0 bases, with 16 bases left between them. Germline loops: CDR1 MDHEN, CDR2 SYDVKM. The CDR3 loop spans 16 amino acids. The CDR3 nucleotides are TGTGCCAGCAGTGCTACGAGCGCACCTTACCAAGAGACCCAGTACTTC. Protein: CASSATSAPYQETQYF.

This chain connects TRBV3-1 to TRBJ1-2; no clear D gene. This CDR3 contains 14 residues. Germline assignment: CDR1 LGHDT and CDR2 YNNKEL (reference sequence). V was clipped by 0 bases and J by 7 bases, with 12 bases between them. The CDR3 coding sequence is TGTGCCAGCAGCCAAGATGGTGGATTTGGTGGCTACACCTTC. This translates into CASSQDGGFGGYTF.